Listed here are 13 T cell receptor beta chains from one sample, sequenced in a study of shared clonotypes between healthy human individuals. The data were produced by immunoSEQ multiplex PCR, yet TCRdb's version contains in-frame clones alone and is incomplete. Of over 700,000 clones listed, 55% to 75% were seen once; the top ten hold about 1.8%. Sequenced material: memory CD4+ T cells sorted from blood. The subset denotes: CD45RA-negative fraction. The receptors were sampled from a woman aged 30 to 39 in good health.

This clone showed up just once. The chain employs TRBV6-1 and TRBJ1-4; 7 bases fit TRBD1. Trimming at V came to 6 bases and at J to 6 bases, leaving 7 bases not matched to a gene. The CDR3 is made up of 14 amino acids. Per germline, CDR1 MNHNS and CDR2 SASEGT. The CDR3 sequence is CASRVTGNDEKLFF. DNA of the CDR3: TGTGCCAGCAGGGTGACAGGGAACGATGAAAAACTGTTTTTT.

The chain uses TRBV5-5 and TRBJ2-5, with 7 bases that match TRBD1. The germline V gene encodes CDR1 SGHKS and CDR2 YYEKEE (reference sequence). Losses at the gene ends were 7 bases for V and 5 bases for J; bases not matched to a gene: 11. The CDR3 length is 14 residues. The chain's CDR3 is CASRRDRVQETQYF. The CDR3 coding sequence is TGTGCCAGCCGACGCGACAGGGTACAGGAGACCCAGTACTTC.

This clone was picked up one time. The sample holds other DNA sequences that translate to the same CDR3. The V call is TRBV11-2, the J call TRBJ1-2, with D perhaps TRBD1 (5 bases). CDR3 size: 14 residues. From germline, CDR1 is SGHAT and CDR2 FQNNGV. Deletions cut 0 bases from V and 2 bases from J, with 7 bases between. CDR3: CASSLDRANYGYTF. The DNA for the CDR3 is TGTGCCAGCAGCTTAGACAGGGCCAACTATGGCTACACCTTC.

Ten or more counts support this clone. The chain recombines TRBV29-1 with TRBJ2-1, with a possible D match to TRBD2 (5 bases). This CDR3 spans 13 amino acids. The germline V gene has CDR1 SQVTM and CDR2 ANQGSEA. V was shortened by 1 base and J by 6 bases, with 10 bases between the two germline ends. CDR3 protein: CSVEVLVLNEQFF. The CDR3 bases are TGCAGCGTTGAAGTACTAGTTCTCAATGAGCAGTTCTTC.

V usage is TRBV7-7 and J usage is TRBJ2-1; D perhaps matches TRBD1 (6 bases). CDR3 size: 15 residues. The germline V and J ends were trimmed by 6 bases and 0 bases, with 12 bases remaining between them. Germline CDR1 SSHAT, CDR2 FNYEAQ (reference sequence). The chain's CDR3 is CASSRGQSSYNEQFF. CDR3 DNA sequence: TGTGCCAGCAGTCGCGGACAGAGCTCCTACAATGAGCAGTTCTTC.

Many counts were recorded for this clone. This sample also contains other DNA sequences that code for the same CDR3. The chain carries TRBV6-1 and TRBJ1-1, with a tentative D call TRBD1 (5 bases). The CDR3 consists of 13 residues. Germline lookup yields CDR1 MNHNS and CDR2 SASEGT. Trimming pared 7 bases from V and 1 base from J, leaving 10 bases between. The DNA of the CDR3 is TGTGCCAGCACTCTTACAGGGAACACTGAAGCTTTCTTT. Translation gives CASTLTGNTEAFF.

The gene calls are TRBV10-3 and TRBJ2-3; 8 bases agree with TRBD2. Germline CDR1 reads ENHRY; CDR2 reads SYGVKD. CDR3 length: 13 amino acids. V was pared by 8 bases and J by 2 bases, with 3 bases of the junction left unmatched. The CDR3 spells CAIGGRITDTQYF. CDR3 bases: TGTGCCATCGGCGGGAGGATCACAGATACGCAGTATTTT.

In this sample, this clone turned up a few times. The gene calls are TRBV25-1 and TRBJ2-5; D uncertain. The CDR3 sequence is 12 residues long. The V end lost 4 bases, the J end lost 2 bases, and 5 bases lay between the germline ends. Per the germline V gene, CDR1 is MGHDK and CDR2 is SYGVNS. The CDR3 DNA reads as TGTGCCAGCAGTGTCCGACAAGAGACCCAGTACTTC. Translated: CASSVRQETQYF.

The chain has TRBV12-5 and TRBJ2-1; D gene unclear. Deletions cut 5 bases from V and 6 bases from J, with 5 bases between. Looked up from germline, CDR1 is LGHNT and CDR2 is FRNRAP. CDR3 size: 11 residues. The CDR3 protein is CASGETNEQFF. CDR3 DNA sequence: TGTGCTAGTGGTGAGACCAATGAGCAGTTCTTC.

The chain is built from TRBV11-2 and TRBJ2-6; possible D gene TRBD2, 6 bases. Between the trimmed V and J ends, which lost 5 bases and 8 bases, there was a span of 22 bases. The CDR3 is 17 residues long. CDR1 SGHAT and CDR2 FQNNGV come from the germline V gene. The CDR3, as DNA: TGTGCCAGCAGCCAGTCGATGGGGGAGGAGCGGTCCAACGTCCTGACTTTC. Its protein is CASSQSMGEERSNVLTF.

The V call is TRBV9, the J call TRBJ2-3; 10 bases are a match to TRBD2. The CDR3 contains 17 residues. CDR1 is SGDLS and CDR2 is YYNGEE in the germline V gene. Trimming took 4 bases from V and 5 from J; bases not matched to a gene: 13. The CDR3 loop is CASSPRGSGRAVDTQYF. For the CDR3, the DNA is TGTGCCAGCAGCCCCAGAGGGAGCGGGAGGGCGGTAGATACGCAGTATTTT.

This chain uses TRBV28 with TRBJ1-3; D remains unclear. The germline V gene encodes CDR1 MDHEN and CDR2 SYDVKM. V lost 6 bases and J lost 2, with 11 bases in between. The CDR3 extends over 14 amino acids. CDR3 region: CASSSSRAGNTIYF. CDR3 bases: TGTGCCAGCAGCAGTTCTCGCGCTGGAAACACCATATATTTT.

This clone was observed a single time. The chain is built from TRBV28 and TRBJ1-4, with D perhaps matching TRBD1 (6 bases). Germline V lookup: CDR1 MDHEN, CDR2 SYDVKM. This CDR3 spans 16 amino acids. V was clipped by 4 bases and J by 1 base, with 13 bases between them. The CDR3 DNA follows: TGTGCCAGCAGTTCCGGAGGGGGGATAACTAATGAAAAACTGTTTTTT. It codes for CASSSGGGITNEKLFF.